The T cell receptor beta chain under discussion was sequenced for a study of cytotoxic CD8 clonotypes in ibrutinib-treated CLL. The germline V and J ends were trimmed by 4 bases and 0 bases, with 12 bases remaining between them. This CDR3 region has 15 residues. The germline gives CDR1 SGHTA, CDR2 FQGNSA. Notes on the study in general: A difference in sampling times existed between sustained-remission and progressing patients. The clonality went up when patients responded to ibrutinib and dropped back toward baseline at progression.

Worth noting for this clone: Its antigen is undetermined.

Targeted sequencing depth ranged from 1 in 200,000 to 1 in 1 million T cells. Sequenced by immunoSEQ multiplex PCR; TCRdb stores in-frame clones only, minus some. The table lists around 310,000 clones, almost 80% of them singletons. The sequences come from PBMCs, collected before ibrutinib treatment. The receptor was isolated from a human donor with chronic lymphocytic leukemia. V gene TRBV7-2 combines with J gene TRBJ1-2; a possible D gene is TRBD1 (5 bases). CDR3 bases: TGTGCCAGCAGCTATACAAGGGGTCCTAACTATGGCTACACCTTC. It codes for CASSYTRGPNYGYTF. The full variable domain, in which reference TRBV7-2 and TRBJ1-2 provide the parts outside the CDR3, is GAGVSQSPSNKVTEKGKDVELRCDPISGHTALYWYRQSLGQGLEFLIYFQGNSAPDKSGLPSDRFSAERTGGSVSTLTIQRTQQEDSAVYLCASSYTRGPNYGYTFGSGTRLTVV.